This entry is about one TCR beta chain. Its antigen is unknown. The PCR used 60 Vbeta and 13 Jbeta primers. Some clones are missing from TCRdb's copy, which holds only in-frame ones; the method was immunoSEQ multiplex PCR. Of more than 90,000 clones in the sample, over 70% were seen once. These data originate in a study of cytomegalovirus exposure and HLA in healthy donors. General observations from the study: Three CMV-associated chains were confirmed in vitro to be specific for CMV antigens.

Trimming left V 0 bases short and J 0 bases short, with 8 bases between. There are 16 residues in the CDR3. CDR1 LGHNA and CDR2 YNFKEQ come from the germline V gene. The material sequenced was PBMCs. V gene TRBV4-2 combines with J gene TRBJ1-4; the D gene is possibly TRBD1 (5 bases). This TCR derives from a woman between 50 and 59 years old in good health and CMV-seropositive. DNA of the CDR3: TGTGCCAGCAGCCAAGATGGGGGGACAACTAATGAAAAACTGTTTTTT. It yields the protein CASSQDGGTTNEKLFF.